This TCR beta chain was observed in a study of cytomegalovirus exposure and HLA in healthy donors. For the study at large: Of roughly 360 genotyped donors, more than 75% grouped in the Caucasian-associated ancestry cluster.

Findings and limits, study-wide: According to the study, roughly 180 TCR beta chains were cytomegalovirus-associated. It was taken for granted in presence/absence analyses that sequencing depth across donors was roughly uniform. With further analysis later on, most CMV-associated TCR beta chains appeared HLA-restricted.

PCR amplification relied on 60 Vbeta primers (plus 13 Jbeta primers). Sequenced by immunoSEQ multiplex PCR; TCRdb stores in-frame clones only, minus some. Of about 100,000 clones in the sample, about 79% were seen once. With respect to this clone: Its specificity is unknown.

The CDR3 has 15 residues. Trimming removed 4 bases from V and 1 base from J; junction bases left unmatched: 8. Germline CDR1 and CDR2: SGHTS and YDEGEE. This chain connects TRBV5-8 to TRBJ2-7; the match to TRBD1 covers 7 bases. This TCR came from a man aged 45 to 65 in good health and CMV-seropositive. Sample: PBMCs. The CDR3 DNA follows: TGTGCCAGCAGCGCGAATTGGACAGGTTCCTACGAGCAGTACTTC. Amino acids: CASSANWTGSYEQYF.